Listed here is a single T cell receptor beta chain. It has no known antigen specificity. No base quality values were provided; no much bigger clone lies one nucleotide off. The time point label for this specimen denotes: about 28 days (+/-7) after the second vaccine dose. Because spike-specific TCR depth and breadth did not differ between the two schedules, AZD1222 recipients who got a second dose at roughly 4 weeks were pooled with those who got a second dose at roughly 12 weeks. Samples from vaccinated people were obtained from the UK trials COV001 and COV002, which included a single-blind randomized controlled phase 2/3 trial of AZD1222 (ChAdOx1 nCoV-19) in healthy adults. Trial participant PBMC samples were collected at day 0 and day 28 after the second dose for TCRbeta chain sequencing. The CDR3 regions of human TCRbeta chains were subjected to immunosequencing. The published analysis was carried out like this. Repertoire TCRs were checked for matches against a reference library of SARS-CoV-2-specific TCRs that had been generated using the MIRA antigen-specificity platform. Breadth was defined as the fraction of unique TCRs that were SARS-CoV-2-associated. Depth was defined as the fraction of total T cells that were SARS-CoV-2-associated. Each spike-specific TCR was assigned to its reactive spike region and to a CD4 or CD8 class using the MIRA data. Log10-transformed breadth and depth values were compared by one-way ANOVA with Sidak's multiple comparisons tests. TCRdb provides this immuneACCESS table in a form limited to in-frame rearrangements. Some clones are lacking; in checked studies, under half of them reflect an unresolved V gene, and why the rest are absent is not known. V, J and clone size were drawn from that table, and D and trimming were deduced from the DNA. For this sample the table gives just under 90,000 clones, of which 70% to 90% were detected only once. The ten most abundant clones make up more than 5% of the sample.

This sample is part of a study of T cell responses to AZD1222 COVID-19 vaccine (dated by TCRdb to the early 2020s). Turning to the overall study: A total of under 250 trial participants underwent TCR sequencing, of whom about 200 had received two doses of AZD1222 and approximately 25 had received two doses of the MenACWY control vaccine. Enrollment into the trials was organized by age into subgroups of 18-55, 56-69 and 70-plus years, and those subgroups contained approximately 160, 26 and 62 TCR-sequenced participants, respectively.

Ends trimmed: V by 5 bases, J by 4 bases; bases unmatched to a gene: 5. The CDR3 goes from the cysteine to the phenylalanine over 15 residues. The kept DNA is CDR3 alone, 45 bases in frame from the first base. The germline V gene sets CDR1 to SGHRS and CDR2 to YFSETQ. The full study reports these points: Most participants were white British and females outnumbered males, and the authors suggested that clonal diversity may have been underestimated. Because no day 14 peak-response samples were available, the repertoires could be characterized only after the peak T cell response. The vaccine-associated CD4 TCRs covered the entire spike protein, and the dominant responses fell in regions 160-218 and 743-854. Conclusions about previously exposed vaccinees are limited, since just 6 or 7 AZD1222 recipients were seropositive for SARS-CoV-2 at baseline. In the small 56-69-year group, the increase in depth fell short of significance, most likely because of low power. Reportedly, close to half of the unique spike-specific TCRs recognized epitopes lying outside the regions that are mutated in the B.1.351 and B.1.1.7 variants. After two AZD1222 doses, both the breadth and the depth of spike-specific TCRs were significantly higher than at day 0 and than in MenACWY recipients.

The sequencing here drew on peripheral blood, taken 28 days after the second AZD1222 dose. This sequence uses TRBV5-1 and TRBJ2-2; 10 bases in between match TRBD2. This TCR derives from an adult who received the AZD1222 COVID-19 vaccine. The CDR3 reads as follows: CASSYLAGVTGELFF. The DNA sequence is as follows: TGCGCCAGCAGTTATCTAGCGGGGGTCACCGGGGAGCTGTTTTTT.